The T cell receptor (beta chain) under discussion was sequenced for a study of T cells in Graves' hyperthyroidism and ophthalmopathy. Regarding the study as a whole: Expanded thyroid clonotypes (above 0.001) were mostly also found in blood.

CDR1 and CDR2 (germline): SGHRS, YFSETQ. This CDR3 comprises 15 residues. V was shortened by 0 bases and J by 13 bases, with 22 bases between the two germline ends. A Clinical Activity Score of at least 3, a NOSPECS grade of at least 4 and a duration under 3 months were recorded in the ophthalmopathy patients. Using RNA transcripts as the source, TCR beta CDR3 regions were amplified. HTBI primers were the set used in a first-round RT-PCR of the TCR CDR3. Using its own MiXCR run on the multiplex PCR reads, TCRdb lists one record per CDR3 protein. The data show approximately 300,000 distinct CDR3 sequences, roughly 18% seen once. As to this clonotype: Its specificity is not known.

The sequenced sample consisted of blood. This sequence joins TRBV5-1 and TRBJ1-2, with D unresolved. The source is a man in his fifties or sixties with Graves' ophthalmopathy. DNA for the CDR3: TGCGCCAGCAGCTTGGATGGAAAAAAGACATCGATCCTCACCTTC. Translating it yields CASSLDGKKTSILTF.